This record concerns one T cell receptor beta chain sequence. These data originate in a study of blood T cell repertoires in COVID-19. In the study overall: Samples representing acute and convalescent COVID-19 were sourced from the United States, Italy and Spain. PBMCs, B-cell-depleted T cells, or T cells were the source of the cDNA or gDNA that made up the material.

TCRdb's table, derived via immunoSEQ multiplex PCR, lists solely in-frame clones and lacks some. Altogether around 200,000 clones are present, around four fifths being singletons, with the ten largest covering approximately 7.4%. The CDR3 spans 17 residues. V shed 5 bases and J shed 6 bases, with 24 bases lying between them. The germline V gene encodes CDR1 MNHEY and CDR2 SMNVEV (reference sequence). This receptor was identified in a woman aged 45-65 years with acute or convalescent COVID-19. Sequenced: peripheral blood. This chain joins TRBV27 and TRBJ2-3; possibly TRBD2 for D (6 bases). The DNA for the CDR3 is TGTGCCAGCAGTCCAACCTATCGGGAGTTGTATAGGGATACGCAGTATTTT. Translation: CASSPTYRELYRDTQYF.